These 22 T cell receptor beta chains were all obtained from the same sample, sequenced in a study of T cell responses to AZD1222 COVID-19 vaccine. Using immunoSEQ multiplex PCR, the repertoire was profiled, and TCRdb retains in-frame clones only, with some absent. The data show about 100,000 clones, under 95% seen once. The material sequenced was peripheral blood, taken on day 0 of AZD1222 vaccination. These receptors all come from an adult in good health.

The rearrangement joins TRBV4-3 to TRBJ1-4, with D possibly being TRBD1 (6 bases). Germline CDR1 LGHNA, CDR2 YSLEER. V gave up 2 bases and J gave up 4 bases, with 17 bases separating them. The CDR3 covers 17 residues. In nucleotides, the CDR3 is TGCGCCAGCAGCCAAAAAGGTGCGGGGGCGAATAATGAAAAACTGTTTTTT. Translating it yields CASSQKGAGANNEKLFF.

V and J are TRBV18 and TRBJ2-1; TRBD2 might be the D (5 bases). The germline CDR1 and CDR2 sequences are KGHSH and LQKENI. V lost 2 bases to trimming and J lost 6 bases, with 5 bases between them. The CDR3 totals 12 residues. CDR3 residues: CASSPEGNEQFF. In DNA, the CDR3 is TGTGCCAGCTCACCAGAGGGCAATGAGCAGTTCTTC. Full variable domain (missing parts from reference TRBV18 and TRBJ2-1): NAGVMQNPRHLVRRRGQEARLRCSPMKGHSHVYWYRQLPEEGLKFMVYLQKENIIDESGMPKERFSAEFPKEGPSILRIQQVVRGDSAAYFCASSPEGNEQFFGPGTRLTVL.

The gene calls are TRBV30 and TRBJ2-5, with D possibly TRBD2 on 5 matching bases. The CDR3 covers 12 residues. Germline loops: CDR1 GTSNPN, CDR2 SVGIG (reference sequence). V was shortened by 4 bases and J by 5 bases, with 11 bases between the two germline ends. The CDR3 loop reads CAWIRGWETQYF. The CDR3 DNA is TGTGCCTGGATTCGGGGTTGGGAGACCCAGTACTTC.

The chain carries TRBV7-8 and TRBJ1-6; tentative D call: TRBD1 (5 bases). The CDR3 totals 18 residues. Trimming stripped 5 bases from V and 0 bases from J, with 17 bases between. Germline values: CDR1 SGHVS, CDR2 FQNEAQ. The CDR3 DNA sequence: TGTGCCAGCAGCCCAACGACAGCGGGTAGCTCCTATAATTCACCCCTCCACTTT. Amino acid sequence: CASSPTTAGSSYNSPLHF.

The chain employs TRBV4-1 and TRBJ1-6; 7 bases are a match to TRBD1. Trimming cost V 4 bases and J 7 bases; bases outside gene matches: 10. The CDR3 is 16 residues long. Germline loops: CDR1 MGHRA, CDR2 YSYEKL. In DNA, the CDR3 is TGCGCCAGCAGCCCTCCTCCGGGGACAGAAAATTCACCCCTCCACTTT. It is translated as CASSPPPGTENSPLHF.

The genes are TRBV9 and TRBJ1-3; 8 bases are a match to TRBD1. J was trimmed by 4 bases and V by 3 bases; bases with no gene match: 6. Germline-derived CDR1 and CDR2 are SGDLS and YYNGEE. The CDR3 is 15 residues long. The CDR3 loop reads CASSAKTGAGNTIYF. The CDR3 DNA follows: TGTGCCAGCAGCGCCAAGACAGGGGCCGGAAACACCATATATTTT. Full variable domain (rest looked up from reference TRBV9 and TRBJ1-3): DSGVTQTPKHLITATGQRVTLRCSPRSGDLSVYWYQQSLDQGLQFLIQYYNGEERAKGNILERFSAQQFPDLHSELNLSSLELGDSALYFCASSAKTGAGNTIYFGEGSWLTVV.

As for this clone: At one boundary the junction diverges from the germline segment, which might be a read error. The gene calls are TRBV18 and TRBJ1-1, with D possibly matching TRBD1 (5 bases). Germline-derived CDR1 and CDR2 are KGHSH and LQKENI. The CDR3 runs 15 residues. This chain's CDR3 is CASSPKGRGGTEVFF. The CDR3 DNA follows: TGTGCCAGCTCCCCAAAGGGACGGGGAGGGACTGAAGTTTTCTTT.

This sequence joins TRBV3-1 (or the pseudogene TRBV3-2) and TRBJ2-7; possible D gene TRBD1, 6 bases. This CDR3 is built from 15 residues. V was shortened by 0 bases and J by 5 bases, with 14 bases between the two germline ends. Germline V gives CDR1 LGHDT, CDR2 YNNKEL (reference sequence). The CDR3 DNA reads TGTGCCAGCAGCCAAGATACACGCAGGGGCAACGAGCAGTACTTC. This codes for CASSQDTRRGNEQYF.

CDR3 nucleotide sequence: TGTGCCAGCAGCTTAGAGGGCCTGGGGGCGGACGCCGGGGAGCTGTTTTTT. It translates to CASSLEGLGADAGELFF. V and J are TRBV11-3 and TRBJ2-2; maybe TRBD1 (6 bases). Germline V CDR1 and CDR2: SGHNT, YENEEA. Trimming removed 0 bases at V and 6 bases at J, with 17 bases between. The length of the CDR3 is 17 residues. Full variable domain (missing parts from reference TRBV11-3 and TRBJ2-2): EAGVVQSPRYKIIEKKQPVAFWCNPISGHNTLYWYLQNLGQGPELLIRYENEEAVDDSQLPKDRFSAERLKGVDSTLKIQPAELGDSAVYLCASSLEGLGADAGELFFGEGSRLTVL.

CDR3 in amino acids: CASSLDGGAYEQYF. In DNA, the CDR3 is TGTGCCAGCAGCTTAGATGGGGGAGCGTACGAGCAGTACTTC. V usage is TRBV5-6 and J usage is TRBJ2-7, with D perhaps assigned TRBD1 or TRBD2 (5 bases each). Germline V lookup: CDR1 SGHDT, CDR2 YYEEEE. The CDR3 totals 14 residues. The V and J ends lost 2 bases and 4 bases respectively, with 13 bases between them.

The chain couples TRBV19 to TRBJ1-1; D is undetermined. The CDR3 sequence is 13 residues long. Per germline, CDR1 LNHDA and CDR2 SQIVND (reference sequence). Trimming stripped 7 bases from V and 0 bases from J, with 9 bases between. This chain's CDR3 is CASTSRMNTEAFF. The CDR3 DNA is TGTGCCAGTACCTCAAGGATGAACACTGAAGCTTTCTTT.

The chain joins TRBV6-5 to TRBJ1-4; possible D gene TRBD1, 6 bases. The germline gives CDR1 MNHEY, CDR2 SVGAGI. V lost 6 bases, J lost 6 bases, and 17 bases lay in between. This CDR3 is built from 15 residues. The CDR3 DNA reads TGTGCCAGCAGGAGCCTGGCGACAGGCTATGAAAAACTGTTTTTT. Its translation: CASRSLATGYEKLFF.

This clone was counted between two and nine times. The V gene is TRBV30, the J gene TRBJ1-2; D not certain. Deletions cut 0 bases from V and 1 base from J, with 3 bases between. Germline V gene data show CDR1 as GTSNPN and CDR2 as SVGIG (reference sequence). The CDR3 sequence is 12 residues long. For the CDR3, the DNA is TGTGCCTGGAGTGTAAATAACTATGGCTACACCTTC. Translated, it gives CAWSVNNYGYTF.

The rearrangement links TRBV29-1 to TRBJ1-2; 7 nucleotides agree with TRBD1. The CDR3 runs 15 residues. Germline CDR1 reads SQVTM; CDR2 reads ANQGSEA. J lost 4 bases, V lost 3 bases, and 11 bases had no gene match. The CDR3, as DNA: TGCAGCGTTGACAGGGGGGGTTTGTATCCCTATGGCTACACCTTC. Translated: CSVDRGGLYPYGYTF.

CDR3 region: CASSKWSPHYGYTF. The CDR3 bases are TGTGCCAGCAGCAAGTGGAGTCCTCACTATGGCTACACCTTC. V gene TRBV21-1 combines with J gene TRBJ1-2. TRBV21-1 is a known pseudogene. The CDR3 loop spans 14 amino acids.

This sequence joins TRBV2 and TRBJ1-3; D gene unclear. Germline V gene lookup returns CDR1 SNHLY and CDR2 FYNNEI. Deletions cut 7 bases from V and 2 bases from J, with 12 bases between. The CDR3 has 14 amino acids. This CDR3 is CASIHVGTGNTIYF. The CDR3 DNA reads TGTGCCAGCATTCACGTCGGGACTGGAAACACCATATATTTT.

The rearrangement joins TRBV5-1 to TRBJ1-4, with TRBD1 matching over 7 bases. Germline trimming cut 2 bases from V and 3 bases from J; bases unmatched to any gene: 4. Germline V gene lookup returns CDR1 SGHRS and CDR2 YFSETQ. This CDR3 has 15 residues. The CDR3 protein is CASSLEGAANEKLFF. The CDR3 nucleotides are TGCGCCAGCAGCTTAGAGGGGGCTGCTAATGAAAAACTGTTTTTT.

The V call is TRBV12-3 or TRBV12-4, the J call TRBJ1-5; 9 positions match TRBD1. The V segment lost 8 bases and the J segment 9 bases; nucleotides outside the gene matches: 8. CDR3 length: 13 residues. CDR3 protein: CASGGQGPWPQHF. In nucleotides, the CDR3 is TGTGCCAGCGGGGGACAGGGTCCCTGGCCCCAGCATTTT.

The V gene is TRBV4-3, the J gene TRBJ1-4; D uncertain. Germline V gene sequence: CDR1 LGHNA, CDR2 YSLEER. Trimming took off 1 base at V and 3 bases at J, with 12 bases between the two ends. This CDR3 has 16 amino acids. The CDR3 DNA reads TGCGCCAGCAGCCAAGGTTTGGGGAGACCTAATGAAAAACTGTTTTTT. This gives the protein CASSQGLGRPNEKLFF.

This sequence joins TRBV5-6 and TRBJ2-7; D assignment may be TRBD1 or TRBD2 (7 bases each). The CDR3 extends over 17 amino acids. Per the germline V gene, CDR1 is SGHDT and CDR2 is YYEEEE. V was clipped by 2 bases and J by 6 bases, with 24 bases between them. CDR3 sequence: CASSLGGGGSVALEQYF. The CDR3, as DNA: TGTGCCAGCAGCTTAGGGGGCGGGGGTAGTGTTGCACTCGAGCAGTACTTC.

V usage is TRBV18 and J usage is TRBJ2-3, with unresolved D. The CDR3 totals 14 residues. Per the germline V gene, CDR1 is KGHSH and CDR2 is LQKENI. The germline V and J ends were trimmed by 0 bases and 4 bases, with 8 bases remaining between them. In nucleotides, the CDR3 is TGTGCCAGCTCACCACCGAGAGCACCAGATACGCAGTATTTT. Translation gives CASSPPRAPDTQYF. Supplemented by reference TRBV18 and TRBJ2-3, the full variable domain reads NAGVMQNPRHLVRRRGQEARLRCSPMKGHSHVYWYRQLPEEGLKFMVYLQKENIIDESGMPKERFSAEFPKEGPSILRIQQVVRGDSAAYFCASSPPRAPDTQYFGPGTRLTVL.

The rearrangement links TRBV6-5 to TRBJ1-5; D remains unclear. Germline-derived CDR1 and CDR2 are MNHEY and SVGAGI. The V gene lost 6 bases and the J gene lost 7 bases, with 10 bases spanning the gap. The CDR3 has 12 residues. The CDR3 sequence: CASRSGSQPQHF. The CDR3 DNA is TGTGCCAGCAGGTCGGGGAGCCAGCCCCAGCATTTT.